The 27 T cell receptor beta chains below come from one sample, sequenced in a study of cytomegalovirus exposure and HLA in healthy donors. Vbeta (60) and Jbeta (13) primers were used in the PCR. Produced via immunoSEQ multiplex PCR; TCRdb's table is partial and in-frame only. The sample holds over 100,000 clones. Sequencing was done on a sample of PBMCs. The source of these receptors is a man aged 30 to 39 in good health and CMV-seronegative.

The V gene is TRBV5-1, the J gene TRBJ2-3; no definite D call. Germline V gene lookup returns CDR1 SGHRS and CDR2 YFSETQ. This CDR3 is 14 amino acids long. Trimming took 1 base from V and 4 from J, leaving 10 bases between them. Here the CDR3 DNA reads TGCGCCAGCAGCTTGCCCAAATCGGCAGATACGCAGTATTTT. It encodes CASSLPKSADTQYF.

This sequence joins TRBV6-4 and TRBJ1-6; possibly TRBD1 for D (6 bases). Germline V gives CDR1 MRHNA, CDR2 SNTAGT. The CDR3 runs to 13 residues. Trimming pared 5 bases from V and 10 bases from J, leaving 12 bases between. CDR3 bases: TGTGCCAGCAGTACAGGGAGAGGATCACCCCTCCACTTT. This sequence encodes CASSTGRGSPLHF.

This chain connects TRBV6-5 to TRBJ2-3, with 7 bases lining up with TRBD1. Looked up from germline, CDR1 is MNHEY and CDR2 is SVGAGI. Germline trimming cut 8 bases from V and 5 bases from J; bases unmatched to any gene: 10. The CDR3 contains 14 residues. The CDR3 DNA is TGTGCCAGCTCGACTCGACAGGGTAAAGATACGCAGTATTTT. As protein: CASSTRQGKDTQYF.

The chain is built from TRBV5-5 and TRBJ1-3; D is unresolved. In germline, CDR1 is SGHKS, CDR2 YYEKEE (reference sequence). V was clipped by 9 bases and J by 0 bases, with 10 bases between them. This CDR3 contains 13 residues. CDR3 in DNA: TGTGCCACTTCCCGAGGCTCTGGAAACACCATATATTTT. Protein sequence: CATSRGSGNTIYF.

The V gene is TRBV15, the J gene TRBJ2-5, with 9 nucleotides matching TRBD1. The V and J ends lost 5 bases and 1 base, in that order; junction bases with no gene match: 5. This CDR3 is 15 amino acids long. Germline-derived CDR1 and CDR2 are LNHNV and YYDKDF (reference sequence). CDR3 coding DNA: TGTGCCACCAGCGGGGGACAGGGTTTCCAAGAGACCCAGTACTTC. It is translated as CATSGGQGFQETQYF.

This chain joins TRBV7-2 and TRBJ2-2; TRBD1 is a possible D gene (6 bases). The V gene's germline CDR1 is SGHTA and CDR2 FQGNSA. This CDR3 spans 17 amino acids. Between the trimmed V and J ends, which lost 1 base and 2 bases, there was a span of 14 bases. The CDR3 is CASSLVVIQGNTGELFF. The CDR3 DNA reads TGTGCCAGCAGCTTAGTGGTAATACAGGGCAACACCGGGGAGCTGTTTTTT.

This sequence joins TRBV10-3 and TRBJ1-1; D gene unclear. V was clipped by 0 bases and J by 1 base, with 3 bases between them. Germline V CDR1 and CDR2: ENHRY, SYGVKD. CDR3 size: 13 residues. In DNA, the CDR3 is TGTGCCATCAGTGAGTCGAGGAACACTGAAGCTTTCTTT. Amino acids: CAISESRNTEAFF.

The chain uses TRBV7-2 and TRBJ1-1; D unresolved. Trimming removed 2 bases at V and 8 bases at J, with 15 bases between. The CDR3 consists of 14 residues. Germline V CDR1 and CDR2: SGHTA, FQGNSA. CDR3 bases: TGTGCCAGCAGCTTATCGGAGGGTCTCCCGGAAGCTTTCTTT. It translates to CASSLSEGLPEAFF. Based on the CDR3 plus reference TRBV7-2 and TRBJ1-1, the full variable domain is GAGVSQSPSNKVTEKGKDVELRCDPISGHTALYWYRQSLGQGLEFLIYFQGNSAPDKSGLPSDRFSAERTGGSVSTLTIQRTQQEDSAVYLCASSLSEGLPEAFFGQGTRLTVV.

CDR3 in DNA: TGTGCCAGTAGACAGGGGAGAGCCAAAAACATTCAGTACTTC. Amino acid sequence: CASRQGRAKNIQYF. The chain has TRBV19 and TRBJ2-4; 7 bases fit TRBD1. Trimming at V came to 6 bases and at J to 0 bases, leaving 2 bases not matched to a gene. The germline gives CDR1 LNHDA, CDR2 SQIVND (reference sequence). This CDR3 has 14 amino acids.

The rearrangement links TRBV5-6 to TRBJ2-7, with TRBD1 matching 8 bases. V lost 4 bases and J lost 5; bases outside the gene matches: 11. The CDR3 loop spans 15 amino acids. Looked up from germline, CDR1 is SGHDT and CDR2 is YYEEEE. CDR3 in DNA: TGTGCCAGCAGCGGTGTGTTGACAGGGGCGAACGAGCAGTACTTC. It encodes CASSGVLTGANEQYF. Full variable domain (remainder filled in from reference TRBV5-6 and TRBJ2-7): DAGVTQSPTHLIKTRGQQVTLRCSPKSGHDTVSWYQQALGQGPQFIFQYYEEEERQRGNFPDRFSGHQFPNYSSELNVNALLLGDSALYLCASSGVLTGANEQYFGPGTRLTVT.

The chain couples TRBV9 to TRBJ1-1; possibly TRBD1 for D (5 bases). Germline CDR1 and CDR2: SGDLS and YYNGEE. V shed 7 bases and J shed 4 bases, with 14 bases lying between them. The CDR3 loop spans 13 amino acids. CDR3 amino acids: CASSSWGGTEAFF. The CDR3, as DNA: TGTGCCAGCTCATCCTGGGGGGGCACTGAAGCTTTCTTT. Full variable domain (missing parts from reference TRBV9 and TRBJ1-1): DSGVTQTPKHLITATGQRVTLRCSPRSGDLSVYWYQQSLDQGLQFLIQYYNGEERAKGNILERFSAQQFPDLHSELNLSSLELGDSALYFCASSSWGGTEAFFGQGTRLTVV.

Written as DNA, the CDR3 is TGTGCCAGCTCACAGGGTCCCGGAAACACCATATATTTT. It translates to CASSQGPGNTIYF. J is TRBJ1-3 and V is TRBV25-1; the D gene is possibly TRBD1 (6 bases). This CDR3 is built from 13 residues. With 8 bases removed from V and 4 bases from J, the gap between germline ends came to 12 bases. CDR1 MGHDK and CDR2 SYGVNS come from the germline V gene.

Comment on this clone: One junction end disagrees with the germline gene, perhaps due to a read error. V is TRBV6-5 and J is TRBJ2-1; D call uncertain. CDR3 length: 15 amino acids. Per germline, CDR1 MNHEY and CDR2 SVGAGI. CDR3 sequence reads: CASSYQASGYNEPFF. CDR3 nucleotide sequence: TGTGCCAGCAGTTACCAAGCTTCAGGTTACAATGAGCCGTTCTTC.

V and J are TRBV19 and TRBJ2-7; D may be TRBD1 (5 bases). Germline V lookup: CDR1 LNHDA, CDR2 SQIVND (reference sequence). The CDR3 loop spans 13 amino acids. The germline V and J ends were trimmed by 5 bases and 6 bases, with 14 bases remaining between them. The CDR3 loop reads CASSPRQPGEQYF. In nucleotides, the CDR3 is TGTGCCAGTAGTCCGCGACAGCCGGGCGAGCAGTACTTC.

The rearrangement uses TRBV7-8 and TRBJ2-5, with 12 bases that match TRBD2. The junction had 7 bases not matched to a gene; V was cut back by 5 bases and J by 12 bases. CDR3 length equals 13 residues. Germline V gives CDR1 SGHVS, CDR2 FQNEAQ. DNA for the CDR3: TGTGCCAGCAGCAATCTAGCGGGGGGGGCTGAGTACTTC. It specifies CASSNLAGGAEYF.

Here the CDR3 DNA reads TGTGCCAGCAGCTTAGAGCTGGGTGCGGCCACTGAAGCTTTCTTT. It yields the protein CASSLELGAATEAFF. The rearrangement links TRBV7-6 to TRBJ1-1; D is undetermined. Germline V gives CDR1 SGHVS, CDR2 FNYEAQ. The CDR3 is made up of 15 amino acids. V was trimmed by 1 base and J by 4 bases, leaving 13 bases between them.

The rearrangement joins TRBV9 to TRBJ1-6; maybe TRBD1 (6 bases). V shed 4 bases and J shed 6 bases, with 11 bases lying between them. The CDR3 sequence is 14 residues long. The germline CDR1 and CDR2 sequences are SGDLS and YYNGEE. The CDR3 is CASSLTGSNSPLHF. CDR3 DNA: TGTGCCAGCAGCCTGACAGGATCTAATTCACCCCTCCACTTT.

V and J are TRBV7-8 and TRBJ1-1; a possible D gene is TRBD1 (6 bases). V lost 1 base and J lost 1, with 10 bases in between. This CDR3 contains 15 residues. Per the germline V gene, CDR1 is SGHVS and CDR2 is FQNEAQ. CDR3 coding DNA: TGTGCCAGCAGCTTAGGTCACAGGGCGAACACTGAAGCTTTCTTT. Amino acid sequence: CASSLGHRANTEAFF.

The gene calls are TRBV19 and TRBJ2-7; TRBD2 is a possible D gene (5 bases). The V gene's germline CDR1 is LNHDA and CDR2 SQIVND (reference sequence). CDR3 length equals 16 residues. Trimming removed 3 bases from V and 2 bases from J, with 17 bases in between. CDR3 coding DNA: TGTGCCAGTAGTATCGGGGTCGGGGTAGTGGCCTACGAGCAGTACTTC. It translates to CASSIGVGVVAYEQYF. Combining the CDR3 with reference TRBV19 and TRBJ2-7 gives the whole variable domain DGGITQSPKYLFRKEGQNVTLSCEQNLNHDAMYWYRQDPGQGLRLIYYSQIVNDFQKGDIAEGYSVSREKKESFPLTVTSAQKNPTAFYLCASSIGVGVVAYEQYFGPGTRLTVT.

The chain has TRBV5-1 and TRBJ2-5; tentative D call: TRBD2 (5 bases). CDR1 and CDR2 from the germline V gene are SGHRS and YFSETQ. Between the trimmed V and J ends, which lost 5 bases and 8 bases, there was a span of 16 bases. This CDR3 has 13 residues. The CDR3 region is CASRVQLELTQYF. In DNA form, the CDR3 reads TGCGCCAGCAGGGTGCAACTAGAACTTACCCAGTACTTC.

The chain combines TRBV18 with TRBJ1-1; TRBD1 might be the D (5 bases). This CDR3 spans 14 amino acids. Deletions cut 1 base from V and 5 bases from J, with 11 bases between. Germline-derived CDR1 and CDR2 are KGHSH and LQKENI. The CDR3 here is CASSPLQGGTEAFF. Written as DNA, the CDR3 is TGTGCCAGCTCACCACTCCAGGGAGGGACTGAAGCTTTCTTT.

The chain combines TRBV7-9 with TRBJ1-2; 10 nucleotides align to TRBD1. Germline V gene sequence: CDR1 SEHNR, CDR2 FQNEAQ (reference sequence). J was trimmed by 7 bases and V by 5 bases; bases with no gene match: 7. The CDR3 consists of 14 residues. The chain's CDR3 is CASSPPGQGFGYTF. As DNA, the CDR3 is TGTGCCAGCAGCCCGCCGGGACAGGGGTTTGGCTACACCTTC.

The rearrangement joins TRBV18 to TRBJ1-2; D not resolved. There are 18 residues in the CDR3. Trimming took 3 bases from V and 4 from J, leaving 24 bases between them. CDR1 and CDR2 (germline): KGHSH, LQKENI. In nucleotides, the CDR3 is TGTGCCAGCTCACCCTCGGCCGACGCTGAAACGGGAATCTATGGCTACACCTTC. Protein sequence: CASSPSADAETGIYGYTF.

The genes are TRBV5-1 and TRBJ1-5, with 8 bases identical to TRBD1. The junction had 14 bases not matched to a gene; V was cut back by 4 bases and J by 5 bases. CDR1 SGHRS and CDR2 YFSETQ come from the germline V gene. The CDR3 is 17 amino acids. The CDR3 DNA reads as TGCGCCAGCAGCCCACTTTCCTTAGACAGGGGAGATCAGCCCCAGCATTTT. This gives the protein CASSPLSLDRGDQPQHF. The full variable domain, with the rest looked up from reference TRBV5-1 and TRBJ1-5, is KAGVTQTPRYLIKTRGQQVTLSCSPISGHRSVSWYQQTPGQGLQFLFEYFSETQRNKGNFPGRFSGRQFSNSRSEMNVSTLELGDSALYLCASSPLSLDRGDQPQHFGDGTRLSIL.

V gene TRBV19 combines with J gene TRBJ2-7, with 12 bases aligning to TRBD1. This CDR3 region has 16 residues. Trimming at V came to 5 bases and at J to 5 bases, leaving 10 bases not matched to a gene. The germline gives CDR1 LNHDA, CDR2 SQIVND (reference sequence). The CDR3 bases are TGTGCCAGTAGTGGGGGGACAGGGGGCTTTTCCGACGAGCAGTACTTC. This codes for CASSGGTGGFSDEQYF.

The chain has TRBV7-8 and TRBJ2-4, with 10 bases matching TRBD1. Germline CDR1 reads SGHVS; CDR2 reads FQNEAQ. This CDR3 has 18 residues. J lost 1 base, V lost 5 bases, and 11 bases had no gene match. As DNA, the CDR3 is TGTGCCAGCAGCCCAAGACAGGGGGCAAAGAGGGCCAAAAACATTCAGTACTTC. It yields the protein CASSPRQGAKRAKNIQYF.

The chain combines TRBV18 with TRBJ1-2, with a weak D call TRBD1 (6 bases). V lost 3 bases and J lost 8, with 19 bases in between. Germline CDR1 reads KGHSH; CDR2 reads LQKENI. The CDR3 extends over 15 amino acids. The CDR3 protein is CASSPGQRLLEGYTF. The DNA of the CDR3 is TGTGCCAGCTCACCTGGACAGAGACTCCTGGAAGGCTACACCTTC.